Below are 21 T cell receptor beta chains sequenced from a single sample in a study of T cells in women clearing cervical HPV infection. The assay was immunoSEQ multiplex PCR, and TCRdb's table has in-frame clones only and misses some. The sample yields fewer than 35,000 clones, of which the top ten take up more than 3.5%. Sequences were obtained from blood buffy coat. These receptor sequences come from a woman between 18 and 69 years old with a cervical HPV16 infection that either progressed to CIN3+ or cleared (not recorded which).

Points on this clone: The read halts 3 residues ahead of the CDR3 end, with the missing end drawn from the germline J gene. This rearrangement joins TRBV7-2 to TRBJ1-6; D remains unclear. In germline, CDR1 is SGHTA, CDR2 FQGNSA. Trimming left V 5 bases short and J 7 bases short, with 12 bases between. This CDR3 has 14 residues. This CDR3 reads CASSMLRGNSPLHF. Incomplete CDR3 DNA: TGTGCCAGCAGCATGCTACGAGGGAATTCACCC.

About this clone: The read is 3 residues too short to cover the CDR3 end, so that end is filled in from the germline J gene. The V gene is TRBV30, the J gene TRBJ1-2; no firm D call. CDR1 and CDR2 from the germline V gene are GTSNPN and SVGIG (reference sequence). The CDR3 extends over 13 amino acids. The CDR3 region is CAGVAGDRNDYTF. The covered CDR3 bases are TGTGCCGGCGTAGCGGGAGATCGTAATGAC. Complete variable domain (other parts from reference TRBV30 and TRBJ1-2): SQTIHQWPATLVQPVGSPLSLECTVEGTSNPNLYWYRQAAGRGLQLLFYSVGIGQISSEVPQNLSASRPQDRQFILSSKKLLLSDSGFYLCAGVAGDRNDYTFGSGTRLTVV.

CDR3 residues: CASRGNEKLFF. The sequenced CDR3 bases are TGTGCCAGCAGAGGGAATGAAAAA. This rearrangement joins TRBV12-3 or TRBV12-4 to TRBJ1-4, with no clear D. The read gets to within 3 residues of the CDR3 end, and the germline J gene fills in the rest. The CDR3 loop spans 11 amino acids. The germline V and J ends were trimmed by 6 bases and 5 bases, with 4 bases remaining between them.

The CDR3 is CASSLLVQQGTQYF. CDR3 DNA, as far as it was read: TGTGCCAGCAGTTTGTTGGTCCAGCAGGGGACC. The chain uses TRBV12-3 or TRBV12-4 and TRBJ2-5, with D perhaps TRBD1 (5 bases). The read falls 3 residues short of the CDR3 end, and the missing part is taken from the germline J gene. The CDR3 runs 14 residues. Trimming took 3 bases from V and 7 from J, leaving 15 bases between them.

Concerning this clone: The CDR3 extends 3 residues past the end of the read, so its final part is completed from the germline J gene. This chain uses TRBV2 with TRBJ1-5; D may be TRBD1 (5 bases). Germline V gene lookup returns CDR1 SNHLY and CDR2 FYNNEI. The V end lost 6 bases, the J end lost 4 bases, and 13 bases lay between the germline ends. CDR3 length equals 14 residues. CDR3 region: CASSRTFANQPQHF. The part of the CDR3 DNA that was read is TGTGCCAGCAGCAGGACATTTGCAAATCAGCCC.

A note on this clone: The read halts 3 residues ahead of the CDR3 end, with the missing end drawn from the germline J gene. The chain recombines TRBV19 with TRBJ1-5, with a weak D call TRBD1 (6 bases). The V end lost 5 bases, the J end lost 7 bases, and 15 bases lay between the germline ends. This CDR3 contains 14 residues. The germline V gene encodes CDR1 LNHDA and CDR2 SQIVND (reference sequence). This CDR3 reads CASSRMGAEQPQHF. CDR3 DNA (partial): TGTGCCAGTAGTCGGATGGGGGCTGAACAGCCC. The complete variable domain, with remaining parts taken from reference TRBV19 and TRBJ1-5, reads DGGITQSPKYLFRKEGQNVTLSCEQNLNHDAMYWYRQDPGQGLRLIYYSQIVNDFQKGDIAEGYSVSREKKESFPLTVTSAQKNPTAFYLCASSRMGAEQPQHFGDGTRLSIL.

Incomplete CDR3 DNA: TGTGCCAGCAGGGGGCGCGAAAAG. Translation gives CASRGREK. The CDR3 reads in full as CASRGREKLFF. The rearrangement links TRBV2 to TRBJ2-2; perhaps TRBD1 as D (5 bases). The read terminates 3 residues before the CDR3 end, so the remaining end is supplied by the germline J gene. Germline CDR1 SNHLY, CDR2 FYNNEI. The length of the CDR3 is 11 residues.

On this clone itself: The CDR3 extends 3 residues past the end of the read, so its final part is completed from the germline J gene. This chain connects TRBV30 to TRBJ2-1; TRBD2 matches at 9 bases. V shed 1 base, J shed 4 bases, and the junction held 8 bases outside the gene matches. Germline V gene lookup returns CDR1 GTSNPN and CDR2 SVGIG (reference sequence). The CDR3 has 16 residues. Here the CDR3 reads CAWSAPLAGIYNEQFF. CDR3 bases read: TGTGCCTGGAGTGCCCCCCTAGCGGGAATTTACAATGAG. Full variable domain (missing parts from reference TRBV30 and TRBJ2-1): SQTIHQWPATLVQPVGSPLSLECTVEGTSNPNLYWYRQAAGRGLQLLFYSVGIGQISSEVPQNLSASRPQDRQFILSSKKLLLSDSGFYLCAWSAPLAGIYNEQFFGPGTRLTVL.

As regards this clone: Sequencing ends 3 residues short of the CDR3 end; the germline J gene provides the rest. The chain recombines TRBV28 with TRBJ2-7, with D perhaps TRBD2 (6 bases). Deletions cut 7 bases from V and 4 bases from J, with 29 bases between. Germline V lookup: CDR1 MDHEN, CDR2 SYDVKM. There are 18 residues in the CDR3. This CDR3 reads CASTTQGGGGASRYEQYF. The CDR3 bases that were read are TGTGCCAGCACTACCCAGGGCGGCGGCGGGGCCTCCAGATACGAG.

To note about this clone: Read data end 3 residues before the CDR3 end; the end is taken from the germline J gene. V and J are TRBV18 and TRBJ1-2, with D unclear. Germline V lookup: CDR1 KGHSH, CDR2 LQKENI. The CDR3 loop spans 17 amino acids. Here the CDR3 reads CASSPIGLPTPTYDYTF. The DNA read from the CDR3 is TGTGCCAGCTCACCAATAGGGCTCCCAACCCCAACCTACGAC.

For this clone: The read comes to an end 3 residues before the CDR3 does, leaving the germline J gene to fill in the end. This chain uses TRBV20-1 with TRBJ1-1; 9 bases align to TRBD1. V lost 3 bases to trimming and J lost 4 bases; unmatched junction nucleotides: 6. The CDR3 runs 14 residues. Germline V CDR1 and CDR2: DFQATT, SNEGSKA (reference sequence). The covered CDR3 bases are TGCAGTGCTAGGGACAGGGGAAAGTCCACTGAA. Its translation: CSARDRGKSTE. The entire CDR3 protein reads CSARDRGKSTEAFF.

For this clone: Read sequence stops 3 residues before the CDR3 end, and the germline J gene provides the missing end. The V call is TRBV6-2 or TRBV6-3, the J call TRBJ2-2, with D maybe TRBD2 (5 bases). The V gene's germline CDR1 is MNHEY and CDR2 SVGEGT. The CDR3 runs to 15 residues. The CDR3 loop is CASRRTAATNEKLFF. CDR3 bases read: TGTGCCAGCAGGCGGACTGCCGCAACTAATGAAAAG.

Details on this clone: The read stops 3 residues short of the end of the CDR3; the missing end is completed from the germline J gene. V gene TRBV7-8 combines with J gene TRBJ1-4; D is ambiguous. The V and J ends lost 5 bases and 0 bases respectively, with 7 bases between them. Germline V gene sequence: CDR1 SGHVS, CDR2 FQNEAQ. This CDR3 is built from 14 residues. The CDR3 DNA, read in part, is TGTGCCAGCAGCCTACTCCCAACTAATGAAAAA. Amino acids: CASSLLPTNEK. The CDR3 reads in full as CASSLLPTNEKLFF.

About this clone: The read ends 3 residues early relative to the CDR3; the germline J gene fills the gap. V and J are TRBV7-2 and TRBJ1-1; perhaps TRBD1 as D (5 bases). Germline lookup yields CDR1 SGHTA and CDR2 FQGNSA. The CDR3 has 15 residues. The sequenced part of the CDR3 DNA is TGTGCCAGCAGCTTAGCCACATCTGGGGCCAACGTA. Residues: CASSLATSGANV. The full-length CDR3 reads as CASSLATSGANVAFF.

Notes on this clone: The CDR3 is cut off 3 residues early in the read; its end comes from the germline J gene. V and J are TRBV5-1 and TRBJ1-4; D ambiguous. The CDR3 length is 18 residues. V was trimmed by 4 bases and J by 0 bases, leaving 19 bases between them. Germline V gene data show CDR1 as SGHRS and CDR2 as YFSETQ. This CDR3 reads CASSPRGQLLATNEKLFF. The part of the CDR3 DNA that was read is TGCGCCAGCAGCCCGAGAGGGCAGCTTTTAGCAACTAATGAAAAA.

Comment on this clone: The read ends 3 residues early relative to the CDR3; the germline J gene fills the gap. The rearrangement uses TRBV6-1 and TRBJ2-7, with 8 bases matching TRBD1. The CDR3 contains 14 residues. The V segment lost 1 base and the J segment 5 bases; nucleotides outside the gene matches: 4. Germline V gene sequence: CDR1 MNHNS, CDR2 SASEGT. The CDR3 spells CASSEGDRYDEQYF. Incomplete CDR3 DNA: TGTGCCAGCAGTGAAGGGGACAGGTATGACGAG.

Remarks on this clone: The read comes to an end 3 residues before the CDR3 does, leaving the germline J gene to fill in the end. V gene TRBV2 combines with J gene TRBJ2-7; 9 nucleotides match TRBD1. This CDR3 spans 16 amino acids. The V and J ends lost 6 bases and 6 bases, in that order; junction bases with no gene match: 15. Germline V gene lookup returns CDR1 SNHLY and CDR2 FYNNEI. The covered CDR3 bases are TGTGCCAGCAGGTGGAAGAGTGACAGGGGGTTGAGCGAG. This encodes CASRWKSDRGLSE. The whole CDR3 region reads CASRWKSDRGLSEQYF.

A note on this clone: The read ends 3 residues shy of where the CDR3 ends; the end is completed using the germline J gene. The chain recombines TRBV7-9 with TRBJ2-4; 8 bases are a match to TRBD2. Germline loops: CDR1 SEHNR, CDR2 FQNEAQ (reference sequence). This CDR3 contains 14 residues. The DNA read from the CDR3 is TGTGCCAGCAGCCCGGGGGGGGGTTCCTATGGT. Protein sequence: CASSPGGGSYG. The entire CDR3 sequence reads CASSPGGGSYGQYF.

A remark on this clone: The DNA ends 3 residues before the CDR3 does, and the rest of the CDR3 is filled in from the germline J gene. J is TRBJ2-2 and V is TRBV27; the D is unclear. Germline loops: CDR1 MNHEY, CDR2 SMNVEV (reference sequence). The CDR3 loop spans 13 amino acids. Trimming pared 5 bases from V and 7 bases from J, leaving 11 bases between. CDR3 in amino acids: CASSGTVVGELFF. The part of the CDR3 DNA that was read is TGTGCCAGCAGTGGAACAGTTGTCGGGGAG.

A note on this clone: Coverage ceases 3 residues before the CDR3 finishes, and the germline J gene fills in the end. The identical CDR3 is also encoded by other nucleotide sequences in the sample. V gene TRBV2 combines with J gene TRBJ1-3; 7 positions agree with TRBD1. There are 14 residues in the CDR3. The trim removed 7 bases at V and 1 base at J, leaving 4 bases unmatched. Germline values: CDR1 SNHLY, CDR2 FYNNEI. This CDR3 reads CASKDRESGNTIYF. Partial CDR3 DNA: TGTGCCAGCAAAGACAGGGAGTCTGGAAACACC.

As regards this clone: The read comes to an end 3 residues before the CDR3 does, leaving the germline J gene to fill in the end. V and J are TRBV20-1 and TRBJ2-3; 12 bases map to TRBD2. Trimming cost V 5 bases and J 8 bases; bases outside gene matches: 8. The CDR3 extends over 14 amino acids. Germline values: CDR1 DFQATT, CDR2 SNEGSKA (reference sequence). This chain's CDR3 is CSAPTSGSSGTQYF. The DNA read from the CDR3 is TGCAGTGCTCCGACTAGCGGGAGTTCCGGTACG.